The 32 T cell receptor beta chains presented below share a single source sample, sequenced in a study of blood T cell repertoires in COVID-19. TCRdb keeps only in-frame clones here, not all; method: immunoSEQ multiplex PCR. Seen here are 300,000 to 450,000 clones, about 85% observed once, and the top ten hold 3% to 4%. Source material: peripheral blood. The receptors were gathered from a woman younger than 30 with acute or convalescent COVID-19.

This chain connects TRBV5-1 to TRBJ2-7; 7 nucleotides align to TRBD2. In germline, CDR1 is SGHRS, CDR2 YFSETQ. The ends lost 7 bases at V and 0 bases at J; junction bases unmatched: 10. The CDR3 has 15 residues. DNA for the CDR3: TGCGCCAGCGGCCCCGGGGGGTCCGGCTCCTACGAGCAGTACTTC. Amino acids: CASGPGGSGSYEQYF.

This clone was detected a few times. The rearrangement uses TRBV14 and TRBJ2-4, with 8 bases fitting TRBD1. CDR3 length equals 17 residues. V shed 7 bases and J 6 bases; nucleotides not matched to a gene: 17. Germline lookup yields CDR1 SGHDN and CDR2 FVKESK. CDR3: CASNLDRDFSGANIQYF. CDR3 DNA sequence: TGTGCCAGCAACCTGGACAGGGATTTCTCGGGGGCAAACATTCAGTACTTC.

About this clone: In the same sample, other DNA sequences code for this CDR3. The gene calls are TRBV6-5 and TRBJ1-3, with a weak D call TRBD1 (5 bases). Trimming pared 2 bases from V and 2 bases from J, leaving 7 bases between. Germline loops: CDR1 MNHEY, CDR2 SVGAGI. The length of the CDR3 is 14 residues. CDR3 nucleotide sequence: TGTGCCAGCAGTTACCAGGGTACTGGAAACACCATATATTTT. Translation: CASSYQGTGNTIYF.

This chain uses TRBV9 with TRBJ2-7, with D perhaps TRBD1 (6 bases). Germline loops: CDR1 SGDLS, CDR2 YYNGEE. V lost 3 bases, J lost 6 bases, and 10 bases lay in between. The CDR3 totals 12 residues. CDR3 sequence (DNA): TGTGCCAGCAGCGAGACAGGCCTCGAGCAGTACTTC. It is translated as CASSETGLEQYF. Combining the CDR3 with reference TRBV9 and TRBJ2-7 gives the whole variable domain DSGVTQTPKHLITATGQRVTLRCSPRSGDLSVYWYQQSLDQGLQFLIQYYNGEERAKGNILERFSAQQFPDLHSELNLSSLELGDSALYFCASSETGLEQYFGPGTRLTVT.

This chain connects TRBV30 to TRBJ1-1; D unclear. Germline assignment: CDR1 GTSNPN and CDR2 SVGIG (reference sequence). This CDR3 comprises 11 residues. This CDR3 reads CACWEDTEAFF. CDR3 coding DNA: TGTGCTTGTTGGGAGGACACTGAAGCTTTCTTT. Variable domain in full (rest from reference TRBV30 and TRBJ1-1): SQTIHQWPATLVQPVGSPLSLECTVEGTSNPNLYWYRQAAGRGLQLLFYSVGIGQISSEVPQNLSASRPQDRQFILSSKKLLLSDSGFYLCACWEDTEAFFGQGTRLTVV.

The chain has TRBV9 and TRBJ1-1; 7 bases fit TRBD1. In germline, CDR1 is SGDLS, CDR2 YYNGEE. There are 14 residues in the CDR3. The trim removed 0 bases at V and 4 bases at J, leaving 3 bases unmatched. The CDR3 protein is CASSVEQGSTEAFF. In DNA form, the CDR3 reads TGTGCCAGCAGCGTAGAACAGGGGAGCACTGAAGCTTTCTTT.

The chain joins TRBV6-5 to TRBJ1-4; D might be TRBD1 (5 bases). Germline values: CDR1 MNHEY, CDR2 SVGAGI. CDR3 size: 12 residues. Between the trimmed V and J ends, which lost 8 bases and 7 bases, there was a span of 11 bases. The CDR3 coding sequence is TGTGCCAGCCGGGGGGTAGGTGAAAAACTGTTTTTT. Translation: CASRGVGEKLFF.

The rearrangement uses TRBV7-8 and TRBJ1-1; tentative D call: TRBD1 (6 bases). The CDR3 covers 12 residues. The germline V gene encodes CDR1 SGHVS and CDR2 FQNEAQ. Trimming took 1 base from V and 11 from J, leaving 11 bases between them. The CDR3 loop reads CASSLGQRGAFF. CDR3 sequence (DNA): TGTGCCAGCAGCTTAGGACAGAGGGGGGCTTTCTTT. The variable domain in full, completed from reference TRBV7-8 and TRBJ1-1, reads GAGVSQSPRYKVAKRGQDVALRCDPISGHVSLFWYQQALGQGPEFLTYFQNEAQLDKSGLPSDRFFAERPEGSVSTLKIQRTQQEDSAVYLCASSLGQRGAFFGQGTRLTVV.

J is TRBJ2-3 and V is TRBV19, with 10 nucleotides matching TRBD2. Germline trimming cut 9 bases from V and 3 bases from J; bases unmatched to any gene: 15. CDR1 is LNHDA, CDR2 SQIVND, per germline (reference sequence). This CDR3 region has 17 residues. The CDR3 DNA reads TGTGCCAGGAACGTTGGAGCGGGAGGGCCGGCGACAGATACGCAGTATTTT. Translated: CARNVGAGGPATDTQYF. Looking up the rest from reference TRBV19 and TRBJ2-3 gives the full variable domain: DGGITQSPKYLFRKEGQNVTLSCEQNLNHDAMYWYRQDPGQGLRLIYYSQIVNDFQKGDIAEGYSVSREKKESFPLTVTSAQKNPTAFYLCARNVGAGGPATDTQYFGPGTRLTVL.

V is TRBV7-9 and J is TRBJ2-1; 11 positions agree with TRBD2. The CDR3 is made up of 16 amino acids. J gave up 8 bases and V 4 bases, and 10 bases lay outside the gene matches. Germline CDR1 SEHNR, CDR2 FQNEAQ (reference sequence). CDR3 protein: CASSYRLAGTAHEQFF. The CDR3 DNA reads TGTGCCAGCAGCTACAGACTAGCGGGGACCGCACATGAGCAGTTCTTC. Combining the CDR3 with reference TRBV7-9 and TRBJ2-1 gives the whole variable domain DTGVSQNPRHKITKRGQNVTFRCDPISEHNRLYWYRQTLGQGPEFLTYFQNEAQLEKSRLLSDRFSAERPKGSFSTLEIQRTEQGDSAMYLCASSYRLAGTAHEQFFGPGTRLTVL.

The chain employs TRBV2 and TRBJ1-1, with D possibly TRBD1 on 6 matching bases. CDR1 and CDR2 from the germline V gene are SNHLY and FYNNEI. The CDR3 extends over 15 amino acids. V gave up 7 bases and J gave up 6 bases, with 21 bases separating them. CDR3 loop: CASTSGRGRKAEAFF. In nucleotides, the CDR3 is TGTGCCAGCACCTCCGGGAGGGGGAGGAAGGCTGAAGCTTTCTTT.

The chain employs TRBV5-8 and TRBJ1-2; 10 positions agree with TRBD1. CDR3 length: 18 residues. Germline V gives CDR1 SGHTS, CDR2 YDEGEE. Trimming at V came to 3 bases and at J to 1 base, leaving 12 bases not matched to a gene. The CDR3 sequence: CASSSNRDRGTLNYGYTF. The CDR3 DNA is TGTGCCAGCAGCTCAAACCGGGACAGGGGTACGCTTAACTATGGCTACACCTTC.

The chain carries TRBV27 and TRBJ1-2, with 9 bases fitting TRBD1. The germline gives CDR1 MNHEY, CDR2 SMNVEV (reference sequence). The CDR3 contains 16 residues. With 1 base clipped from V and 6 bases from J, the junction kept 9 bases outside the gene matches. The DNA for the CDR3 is TGTGCCAGCAGTTTATGGGCCTTTGGACAGGGGAATGGCTACACCTTC. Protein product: CASSLWAFGQGNGYTF.

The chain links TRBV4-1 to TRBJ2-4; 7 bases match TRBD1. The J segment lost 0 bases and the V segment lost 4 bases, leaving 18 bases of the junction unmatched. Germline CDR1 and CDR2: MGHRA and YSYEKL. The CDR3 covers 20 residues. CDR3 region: CASSPPTDSGTVIAKNIQYF. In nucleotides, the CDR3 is TGCGCCAGCAGCCCCCCGACCGACTCCGGGACAGTCATAGCCAAAAACATTCAGTACTTC.

Written as DNA, the CDR3 is TGTGCCAGCAGCCTACGGACAGTGACCTCTGGAAACACCATATATTTT. Translation: CASSLRTVTSGNTIYF. The chain has TRBV5-4 and TRBJ1-3, with D tentatively TRBD1 (6 bases). Germline V gives CDR1 SGHNT, CDR2 YYREEE (reference sequence). Trimming cost V 4 bases and J 0 bases, with 14 bases left between them. There are 16 residues in the CDR3.

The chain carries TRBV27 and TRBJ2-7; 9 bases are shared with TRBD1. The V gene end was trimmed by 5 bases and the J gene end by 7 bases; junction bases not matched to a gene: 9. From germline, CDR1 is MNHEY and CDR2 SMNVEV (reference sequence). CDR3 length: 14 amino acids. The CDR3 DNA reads TGTGCCAGCAGTCCCGGGACAGGGCGATGGGAGCAGTACTTC. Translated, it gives CASSPGTGRWEQYF.

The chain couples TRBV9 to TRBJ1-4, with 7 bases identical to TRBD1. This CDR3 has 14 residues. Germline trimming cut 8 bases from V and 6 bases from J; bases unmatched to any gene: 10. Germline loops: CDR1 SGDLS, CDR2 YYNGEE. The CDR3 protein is CASAPGQTYEKLFF. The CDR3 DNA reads TGTGCCAGTGCTCCGGGACAGACCTATGAAAAACTGTTTTTT.

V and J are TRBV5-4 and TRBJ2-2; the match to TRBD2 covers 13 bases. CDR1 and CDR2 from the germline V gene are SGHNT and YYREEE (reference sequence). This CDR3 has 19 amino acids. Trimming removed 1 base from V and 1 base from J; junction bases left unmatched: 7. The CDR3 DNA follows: TGTGCCAGCAGCTTGCCTGCCGGGACTAGCGGGGTGAACACCGGGGAGCTGTTTTTT. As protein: CASSLPAGTSGVNTGELFF.

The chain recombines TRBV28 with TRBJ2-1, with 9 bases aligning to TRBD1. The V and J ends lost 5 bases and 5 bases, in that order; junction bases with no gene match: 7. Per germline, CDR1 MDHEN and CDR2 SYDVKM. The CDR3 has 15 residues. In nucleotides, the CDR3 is TGTGCCAGCAGTCTAAGACAGGGGGTCAACAATGAGCAGTTCTTC. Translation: CASSLRQGVNNEQFF.

The CDR3 DNA reads TGTGCCAGTAGTAAGGGCAGGGCGTCCTCCTACGAGCAGTACTTC. The encoded protein is CASSKGRASSYEQYF. The V gene is TRBV19, the J gene TRBJ2-7; weak D call: TRBD1 (5 bases). Between the trimmed V and J ends, which lost 4 bases and 0 bases, there was a span of 13 bases. Per germline, CDR1 LNHDA and CDR2 SQIVND (reference sequence). The CDR3 has 15 residues.

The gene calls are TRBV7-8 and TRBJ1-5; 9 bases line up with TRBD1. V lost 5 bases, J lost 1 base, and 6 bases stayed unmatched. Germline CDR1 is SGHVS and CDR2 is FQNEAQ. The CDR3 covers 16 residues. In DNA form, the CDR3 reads TGTGCCAGCAGCCGAGGGACAGGGATAAGCAATCAGCCCCAGCATTTT. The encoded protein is CASSRGTGISNQPQHF.

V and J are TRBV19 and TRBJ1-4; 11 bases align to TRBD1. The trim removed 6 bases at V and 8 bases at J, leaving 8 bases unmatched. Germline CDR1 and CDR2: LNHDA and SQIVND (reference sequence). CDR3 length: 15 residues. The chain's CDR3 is CASSRTGGAQEKLFF. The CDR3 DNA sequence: TGTGCCAGTAGCAGGACAGGGGGCGCGCAGGAAAAACTGTTTTTT.

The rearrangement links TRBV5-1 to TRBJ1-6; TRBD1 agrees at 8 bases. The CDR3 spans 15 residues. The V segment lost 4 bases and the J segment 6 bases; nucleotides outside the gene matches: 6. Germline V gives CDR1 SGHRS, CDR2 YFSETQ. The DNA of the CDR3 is TGCGCCAGCAGCCTAACCGGGACAGGTAATTCACCCCTCCACTTT. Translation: CASSLTGTGNSPLHF. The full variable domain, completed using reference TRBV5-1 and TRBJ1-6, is KAGVTQTPRYLIKTRGQQVTLSCSPISGHRSVSWYQQTPGQGLQFLFEYFSETQRNKGNFPGRFSGRQFSNSRSEMNVSTLELGDSALYLCASSLTGTGNSPLHFGNGTRLTVT.

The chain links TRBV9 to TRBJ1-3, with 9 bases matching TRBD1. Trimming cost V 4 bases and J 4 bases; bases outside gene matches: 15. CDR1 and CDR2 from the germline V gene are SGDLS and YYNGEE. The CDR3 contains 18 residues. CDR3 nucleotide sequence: TGTGCCAGCAGCACCGGGACAGGGACTGACTTTGGGGGAAACACCATATATTTT. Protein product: CASSTGTGTDFGGNTIYF.

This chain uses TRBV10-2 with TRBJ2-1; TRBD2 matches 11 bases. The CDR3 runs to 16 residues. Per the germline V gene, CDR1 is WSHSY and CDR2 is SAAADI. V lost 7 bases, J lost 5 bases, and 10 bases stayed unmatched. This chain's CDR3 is CASITGSGGANNEQFF. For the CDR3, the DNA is TGCGCCAGCATTACCGGTAGCGGGGGGGCGAACAATGAGCAGTTCTTC.

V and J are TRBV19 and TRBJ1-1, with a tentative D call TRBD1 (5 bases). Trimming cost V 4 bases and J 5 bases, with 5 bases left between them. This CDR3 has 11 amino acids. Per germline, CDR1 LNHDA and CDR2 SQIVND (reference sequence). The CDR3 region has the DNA TGTGCCAGTAGTAGACAGACTGAAGCTTTCTTT. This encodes CASSRQTEAFF.

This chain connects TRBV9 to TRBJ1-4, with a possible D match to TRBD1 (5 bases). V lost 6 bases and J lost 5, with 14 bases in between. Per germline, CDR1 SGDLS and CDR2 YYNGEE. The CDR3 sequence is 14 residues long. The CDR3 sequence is CASTATALNEKLFF. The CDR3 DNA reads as TGTGCCAGCACCGCGACAGCCTTAAATGAAAAACTGTTTTTT.

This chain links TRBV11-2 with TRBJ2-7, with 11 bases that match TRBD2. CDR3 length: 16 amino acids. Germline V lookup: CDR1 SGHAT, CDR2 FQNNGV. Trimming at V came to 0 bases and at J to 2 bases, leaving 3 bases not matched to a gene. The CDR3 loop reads CASSLEIAGGTYEQYF. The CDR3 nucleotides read TGTGCCAGCAGCTTAGAAATAGCGGGGGGGACCTACGAGCAGTACTTC.

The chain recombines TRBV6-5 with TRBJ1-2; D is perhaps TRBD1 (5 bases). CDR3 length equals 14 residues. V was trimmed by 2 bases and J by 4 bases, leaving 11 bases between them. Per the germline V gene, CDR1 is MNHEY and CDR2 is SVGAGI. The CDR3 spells CASSYDSGAYGYTF. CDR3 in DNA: TGTGCCAGCAGTTACGACAGCGGGGCCTATGGCTACACCTTC.

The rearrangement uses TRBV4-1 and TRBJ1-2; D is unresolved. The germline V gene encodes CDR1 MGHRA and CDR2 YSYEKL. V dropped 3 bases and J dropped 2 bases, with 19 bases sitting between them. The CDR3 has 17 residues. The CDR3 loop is CASSHFWSGDTNYGYTF. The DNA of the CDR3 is TGCGCCAGCAGCCATTTTTGGTCCGGGGATACGAACTATGGCTACACCTTC.

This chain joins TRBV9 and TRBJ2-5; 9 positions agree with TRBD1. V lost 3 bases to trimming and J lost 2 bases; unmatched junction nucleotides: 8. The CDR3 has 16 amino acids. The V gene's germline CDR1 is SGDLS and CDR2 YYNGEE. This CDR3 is CASSGGTGKGQETQYF. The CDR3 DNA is TGTGCCAGCAGCGGCGGGACAGGGAAGGGGCAAGAGACCCAGTACTTC.

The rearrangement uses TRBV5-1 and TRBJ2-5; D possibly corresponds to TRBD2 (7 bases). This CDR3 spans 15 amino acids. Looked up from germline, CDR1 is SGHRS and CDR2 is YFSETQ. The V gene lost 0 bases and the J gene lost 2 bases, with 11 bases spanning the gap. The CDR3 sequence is CASSLVAGAQETQYF. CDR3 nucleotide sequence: TGCGCCAGCAGCTTGGTGGCGGGGGCTCAAGAGACCCAGTACTTC.